This T cell receptor (beta chain) was documented in a study of blood T cell repertoires in COVID-19. In the original analysis: Using reference gene primer amplification, nucleated cell counts were estimated. TCRdb's table, derived via immunoSEQ multiplex PCR, lists solely in-frame clones and lacks some. V, J and clone size reflect that table, while D and trimming were determined from the DNA. The sample has fewer than 150,000 clones, 85% to 90% seen once. This CDR3 is 15 amino acids long. The V end lost 2 bases, the J end lost 2 bases, and 13 bases lay between the germline ends. Per the germline V gene, CDR1 is LNHDA and CDR2 is SQIVND (reference sequence).

The sample taken for sequencing was peripheral blood. V and J are TRBV19 and TRBJ2-7; D gene unclear. The clonotype comes from a man aged 50 to 59 with active or convalescent COVID-19. The CDR3 reads CASSISPLRTYEQYF. In DNA form, the CDR3 reads TGTGCCAGTAGTATATCCCCCCTACGCACCTACGAGCAGTACTTC.